The 22 T cell receptor beta chains listed next were all sequenced from one sample in a study of T-cell memory formation after mild COVID-19. From the 5' RACE reads, TCRdb called clonotypes with MiXCR, one entry per CDR3 protein. The sample includes 250,000 to 350,000 distinct CDR3 sequences, around 16% of them seen just once. Sequencing input: PBMCs or a T cell subset sorted from them (not recorded which). The source is a man aged 18 to 30 who had mild COVID-19 (a few samples of this study predate the infection). Cell type and time point are not known.

This clonotype was counted a few times. The rearrangement uses TRBV27 and TRBJ1-2; possibly TRBD1 for D (5 bases). Between the trimmed V and J ends, which lost 3 bases and 8 bases, there was a span of 19 bases. The CDR3 loop spans 15 amino acids. Per germline, CDR1 MNHEY and CDR2 SMNVEV (reference sequence). This CDR3 is CASSFGPGNPWGYTF. Here the CDR3 DNA reads TGTGCCAGCAGTTTCGGCCCAGGGAACCCCTGGGGCTACACCTTC.

This chain uses TRBV19 with TRBJ2-3; 7 bases agree with TRBD2. The CDR3 runs 14 residues. Germline loops: CDR1 LNHDA, CDR2 SQIVND (reference sequence). Trimming at V came to 3 bases and at J to 2 bases, leaving 2 bases not matched to a gene. This chain's CDR3 is CASSISGTTDTQYF. The CDR3 DNA is TGTGCCAGTAGTATCAGCGGGACCACAGATACGCAGTATTTT.

This clonotype has only a few counts. This chain uses TRBV6-5 with TRBJ2-7; 7 bases match TRBD1. This CDR3 has 13 residues. V shed 0 bases and J 5 bases; nucleotides not matched to a gene: 1. Germline CDR1 MNHEY, CDR2 SVGAGI. DNA for the CDR3: TGTGCCAGCAGTTACTCAGACAGGGACGAGCAGTACGTC. Translated, it gives CASSYSDRDEQYV.

This clonotype was observed at least ten times. The chain uses TRBV4-1 and TRBJ1-5; 11 positions agree with TRBD1. Per germline, CDR1 MGHRA and CDR2 YSYEKL. CDR3 length: 17 residues. Trimming at V came to 2 bases and at J to 6 bases, leaving 9 bases not matched to a gene. CDR3 bases: TGCGCCAGCAGCCAACGCACCGGGACAGGGGGAGGTCAGCCCCAGCATTTT. Residues: CASSQRTGTGGGQPQHF.

This clonotype was counted many times. The chain has TRBV7-3 and TRBJ2-3; D remains ambiguous. CDR1 and CDR2 from the germline V gene are SGHTA and FQGTGA. V was clipped by 5 bases and J by 4 bases, with 10 bases between them. The CDR3 is made up of 13 amino acids. The CDR3 protein is CASSPNSADTQYF. CDR3 nucleotide sequence: TGTGCCAGCAGCCCAAACAGCGCAGATACGCAGTATTTT.

The chain joins TRBV27 to TRBJ2-3, with 11 bases identical to TRBD2. Germline values: CDR1 MNHEY, CDR2 SMNVEV (reference sequence). Unmatched junction bases numbered 6, after V lost 5 bases and J lost 2 bases. The CDR3 runs 16 residues. The CDR3 loop reads CASSPGTSGLTDTQYF. CDR3 sequence (DNA): TGTGCCAGCAGTCCCGGGACTAGCGGCCTCACAGATACGCAGTATTTT.

The rearrangement joins TRBV7-3 to TRBJ2-3, with D possibly TRBD2 on 6 matching bases. Trimming pared 4 bases from V and 7 bases from J, leaving 18 bases between. The germline CDR1 and CDR2 sequences are SGHTA and FQGTGA. CDR3 length equals 15 residues. Here the CDR3 DNA reads TGTGCCAGCAGCTCGGGACTGGCAGCCACGAATACGCAGTATTTT. This sequence encodes CASSSGLAATNTQYF.

This clonotype was detected only a few times. The rearrangement joins TRBV12-3 or TRBV12-4 to TRBJ1-2; D unresolved. Trimming took off 6 bases at V and 4 bases at J, with 12 bases between the two ends. The CDR3 runs to 13 residues. The CDR3 DNA is TGTGCCAGCAGACAACAAGCAGGCTATGGCTACACCTTC. Its protein is CASRQQAGYGYTF.

This clonotype was picked up a small number of times. The V call is TRBV29-1, the J call TRBJ2-1, with 13 bases aligning to TRBD2. Per the germline V gene, CDR1 is SQVTM and CDR2 is ANQGSEA. CDR3 length equals 14 residues. V dropped 4 bases and J dropped 5; count of bases not matched to a gene: 2. CDR3 loop: CSVGTSGGDNEQFF. The CDR3 region has the DNA TGCAGCGTTGGGACTAGCGGGGGAGACAATGAGCAGTTCTTC.

The genes are TRBV4-2 and TRBJ2-3, with TRBD2 as a possible D gene (6 bases). V was clipped by 0 bases and J by 6 bases, with 10 bases between them. Germline V gives CDR1 LGHNA, CDR2 YNFKEQ. The CDR3 is 14 amino acids. The chain's CDR3 is CASSQETGEDTQYF. The CDR3 nucleotides are TGTGCCAGCAGCCAAGAAACGGGGGAGGATACGCAGTATTTT.

The chain uses TRBV10-2 and TRBJ1-5, with D perhaps matching TRBD1 (5 bases). The CDR3 loop spans 14 amino acids. V was shortened by 3 bases and J by 9 bases, with 15 bases between the two germline ends. Germline V gives CDR1 WSHSY, CDR2 SAAADI. Here the CDR3 reads CASSEGAGSWPQHF. For the CDR3, the DNA is TGCGCCAGCAGTGAAGGGGCAGGGTCTTGGCCCCAGCATTTT.

The chain combines TRBV3-1 with TRBJ2-1; D possibly uses TRBD1 or TRBD2 (5 bases each). V dropped 2 bases and J dropped 5 bases, with 16 bases sitting between them. The V gene's germline CDR1 is LGHDT and CDR2 YNNKEL (reference sequence). This CDR3 spans 16 amino acids. The CDR3 loop reads CASSQLTVGANNEQFF. In DNA form, the CDR3 reads TGTGCCAGCAGCCAACTTACTGTCGGGGCCAACAATGAGCAGTTCTTC.

The chain employs TRBV12-5 and TRBJ2-3; 12 bases align to TRBD2. J was trimmed by 7 bases and V by 3 bases; bases with no gene match: 5. This CDR3 has 15 residues. Germline loops: CDR1 LGHNT, CDR2 FRNRAP. The CDR3 nucleotides are TGTGCTAGTGGTTTCACTAGCGGGGGGACAAATACGCAGTATTTT. This translates into CASGFTSGGTNTQYF.

This clonotype was recorded at least ten times. The chain has TRBV12-3 or TRBV12-4 and TRBJ1-5; no definite D call. Trimming left V 3 bases short and J 6 bases short, with 3 bases between. This CDR3 is built from 11 residues. CDR3 in DNA: TGTGCCAGCAGTTTGGGTCAGCCCCAGCATTTT. Its protein product is CASSLGQPQHF.

The sample holds a few counts of this clonotype. V and J are TRBV9 and TRBJ1-1; D is undetermined. V shed 3 bases and J shed 1 base, with 4 bases lying between them. Germline V gene sequence: CDR1 SGDLS, CDR2 YYNGEE. The CDR3 covers 12 residues. The CDR3 nucleotides read TGTGCCAGCAGCGAAGGGAACACTGAAGCTTTCTTT. Protein: CASSEGNTEAFF.

J is TRBJ2-6 and V is TRBV12-3 or TRBV12-4, with 8 bases that match TRBD1. J was trimmed by 4 bases and V by 7 bases; bases with no gene match: 3. This CDR3 spans 14 amino acids. Written as DNA, the CDR3 is TGTGCCAGCACGACAGGGGTAGGGGCCAACGTCCTGACTTTC. It encodes CASTTGVGANVLTF.

The chain links TRBV6-5 to TRBJ2-3, with D tentatively TRBD1 (5 bases). CDR1 and CDR2 from the germline V gene are MNHEY and SVGAGI. V lost 2 bases and J 0 bases, leaving 18 bases between the germline ends. The CDR3 length is 18 residues. CDR3: CASSYRQWALTSTDTQYF. CDR3 DNA: TGTGCCAGCAGTTACCGACAGTGGGCCCTTACTAGCACAGATACGCAGTATTTT.

This clonotype was observed at least ten times. The rearrangement links TRBV28 to TRBJ2-3, with D uncertain. Trimming removed 1 base from V and 5 bases from J, with 4 bases in between. The CDR3 length is 12 residues. From germline, CDR1 is MDHEN and CDR2 SYDVKM. CDR3 residues: CASSLFQDTQYF. DNA of the CDR3: TGTGCCAGCAGTTTATTCCAAGATACGCAGTATTTT. The complete variable domain, with remaining parts taken from reference TRBV28 and TRBJ2-3, reads DVKVTQSSRYLVKRTGEKVFLECVQDMDHENMFWYRQDPGLGLRLIYFSYDVKMKEKGDIPEGYSVSREKKERFSLILESASTNQTSMYLCASSLFQDTQYFGPGTRLTVL.

This clonotype came up many times. The V gene is TRBV12-3 or TRBV12-4, the J gene TRBJ2-1, with TRBD1 as a possible D gene (6 bases). Trimming cost V 7 bases and J 5 bases, with 15 bases left between them. This CDR3 has 14 amino acids. The DNA for the CDR3 is TGTGCCAGCACCCTACAGGGATTCAACAATGAGCAGTTCTTC. Encoded protein: CASTLQGFNNEQFF.

The chain combines TRBV7-2 with TRBJ1-2, with D possibly matching TRBD1 (6 bases). The CDR3 is made up of 16 amino acids. Germline V gene sequence: CDR1 SGHTA, CDR2 FQGNSA. V lost 3 bases and J 1 base, leaving 15 bases between the germline ends. The DNA of the CDR3 is TGTGCCAGCAGCTTGCTAGGGGGGTTGAATAACTATGGCTACACCTTC. Amino acid sequence: CASSLLGGLNNYGYTF.

This clonotype was observed a handful of times. The genes are TRBV27 and TRBJ1-1; no clear D gene. Germline loops: CDR1 MNHEY, CDR2 SMNVEV (reference sequence). Trimming stripped 5 bases from V and 1 base from J, with 11 bases between. The CDR3 totals 14 residues. The CDR3 region is CASSAEGQNTEAFF. CDR3 coding DNA: TGTGCCAGCAGTGCCGAAGGTCAGAACACTGAAGCTTTCTTT.

This clonotype was recorded a few times. V and J are TRBV6-5 and TRBJ1-3; D is perhaps TRBD1 (5 bases). The V gene's germline CDR1 is MNHEY and CDR2 SVGAGI. With 5 bases removed from V and 0 bases from J, the gap between germline ends came to 11 bases. The CDR3 totals 15 residues. This CDR3 is CASSRQLHSGNTIYF. CDR3 in DNA: TGTGCCAGCAGTCGACAGCTACACTCTGGAAACACCATATATTTT.